This T cell receptor (beta chain) was captured in a study of blood T cells in healthy people across ages. About the study: In model experiments, template switching was able to capture about one barcoded beta molecule for every two T cells that were present.

Remarks on this clonotype: Its target is not known.

Together with a sample-barcoded 5' primer, a J-beta primer mix was included in a second PCR lasting about 7 to 11 cycles. Each CDR3 protein gets one entry after TCRdb re-called the 5' RACE reads with MiXCR. The data hold about 1,500,000 distinct CDR3 sequences, with 28% observed a single time. CDR1 and CDR2 from the germline V gene are WNHNN and SYGVQD (reference sequence). This CDR3 comprises 15 residues. Trimming removed 0 bases from V and 6 bases from J; junction bases left unmatched: 5. Study findings and constraints: The study found more naive CD4+ cells and higher diversity in long-lived than aged donors.

Sequenced material: blood. V gene TRBV10-1 combines with J gene TRBJ1-1, with 9 bases matching TRBD1. The TCR comes from a woman aged 30 to 39 in good health. The CDR3 DNA is TGCGCCAGCAGTGAGTCTGGGACAGGGAGCGCTGAAGCTTTCTTT. It encodes CASSESGTGSAEAFF.